Below, 32 T cell receptor beta chains from the same sample are listed, as sequenced in a study of T cell repertoires in MIS-A myocarditis. Data came from immunoSEQ multiplex PCR; TCRdb stores just in-frame clones and leaves some out. Here the sample spans more than 6,500 clones, 78% being singletons. The sequenced sample consisted of right inferior lung lobe tissue obtained at autopsy. These receptors were collected from a man between 18 and 35 years old with fulminant myocarditis from multisystem inflammatory syndrome in adults (MIS-A) after COVID-19.

The CDR3 loop reads CASSIGGQGDNSPLHF. The CDR3 DNA reads TGTGCCAGTAGTATAGGCGGGCAGGGAGATAATTCACCCCTCCACTTT. V gene TRBV19 combines with J gene TRBJ1-6; D is perhaps TRBD1 (5 bases). Germline V gene lookup returns CDR1 LNHDA and CDR2 SQIVND (reference sequence). This CDR3 has 16 amino acids. Trimming took off 1 base at V and 5 bases at J, with 12 bases between the two ends.

V is TRBV5-1 and J is TRBJ1-1, with TRBD1 as a possible D gene (6 bases). V dropped 4 bases and J dropped 5 bases, with 18 bases sitting between them. The CDR3 has 15 residues. Germline V gene lookup returns CDR1 SGHRS and CDR2 YFSETQ. DNA of the CDR3: TGCGCCAGCAGCCGACTGGGGCAGGGGTGGACTGAAGCTTTCTTT. It translates to CASSRLGQGWTEAFF.

V usage is TRBV7-6 and J usage is TRBJ1-4; D possibly corresponds to TRBD1 (6 bases). This CDR3 spans 16 amino acids. V was shortened by 4 bases and J by 0 bases, with 12 bases between the two germline ends. Germline V gives CDR1 SGHVS, CDR2 FNYEAQ. The CDR3 sequence: CASSSPGTTTNEKLFF. Here the CDR3 DNA reads TGTGCCAGCAGCTCCCCCGGGACAACAACTAATGAAAAACTGTTTTTT. The variable domain in full, completed from reference TRBV7-6 and TRBJ1-4, reads GAGVSQSPRYKVTKRGQDVALRCDPISGHVSLYWYRQALGQGPEFLTYFNYEAQQDKSGLPNDRFSAERPEGSISTLTIQRTEQRDSAMYRCASSSPGTTTNEKLFFGSGTQLSVL.

A single count supports this clone. The chain uses TRBV4-1 and TRBJ1-4; no firm D call. V was cut by 1 base and J by 10 bases, with 16 bases left in between. Germline V lookup: CDR1 MGHRA, CDR2 YSYEKL. The CDR3 sequence is 15 residues long. The DNA for the CDR3 is TGCGCCAGCAGCCAAGCGGCAGGACCTCTGGGAAAACTGTTTTTT. This translates into CASSQAAGPLGKLFF.

The chain joins TRBV25-1 to TRBJ1-4; 10 positions match TRBD1. CDR1 and CDR2 (germline): MGHDK, SYGVNS. CDR3 length equals 17 residues. Trimming removed 4 bases from V and 7 bases from J; junction bases left unmatched: 12. CDR3: CASSGGPGQGSIEKLFF. The CDR3 region has the DNA TGTGCCAGCAGTGGAGGACCGGGACAGGGGTCGATTGAAAAACTGTTTTTT.

The rearrangement joins TRBV9 to TRBJ2-1; TRBD2 agrees at 9 bases. CDR1 SGDLS and CDR2 YYNGEE come from the germline V gene. With V trimmed by 0 bases and J by 12 bases, 13 bases remained unmatched. The CDR3 spans 16 residues. The CDR3 reads CASSVAGSGGTMMQFF. CDR3 nucleotides: TGTGCCAGCAGCGTAGCGGGTAGCGGGGGTACAATGATGCAGTTCTTC.

The V call is TRBV7-2, the J call TRBJ2-5; D ambiguous. The germline CDR1 and CDR2 sequences are SGHTA and FQGNSA. Trimming took off 0 bases at V and 3 bases at J, with 2 bases between the two ends. The CDR3 loop spans 12 amino acids. For the CDR3, the DNA is TGTGCCAGCAGCTTAGCGGAAGAGACCCAGTACTTC. It is translated as CASSLAEETQYF. Together with reference TRBV7-2 and TRBJ2-5, the CDR3 gives the full variable domain: GAGVSQSPSNKVTEKGKDVELRCDPISGHTALYWYRQSLGQGLEFLIYFQGNSAPDKSGLPSDRFSAERTGGSVSTLTIQRTQQEDSAVYLCASSLAEETQYFGPGTRLLVL.

This clone occurred a few times. V gene TRBV9 combines with J gene TRBJ1-1, with D maybe TRBD1 (6 bases). CDR1 is SGDLS and CDR2 is YYNGEE in the germline V gene. Deletions cut 0 bases from V and 1 base from J, with 10 bases between. The CDR3 sequence is 15 residues long. This CDR3 is CASSVVGGANTEAFF. As DNA, the CDR3 is TGTGCCAGCAGCGTAGTCGGGGGGGCGAACACTGAAGCTTTCTTT. Filled out from reference TRBV9 and TRBJ1-1, the complete variable domain reads DSGVTQTPKHLITATGQRVTLRCSPRSGDLSVYWYQQSLDQGLQFLIQYYNGEERAKGNILERFSAQQFPDLHSELNLSSLELGDSALYFCASSVVGGANTEAFFGQGTRLTVV.

As DNA, the CDR3 is TGCGCCAGCAGCCAAGGGCGGGGCTCTGGAAACACCATATATTTT. Its translation: CASSQGRGSGNTIYF. This chain uses TRBV4-1 with TRBJ1-3; D gene ambiguous. Germline CDR1 MGHRA, CDR2 YSYEKL. V was shortened by 1 base and J by 0 bases, with 7 bases between the two germline ends. CDR3 size: 15 residues.

This chain connects TRBV9 to TRBJ1-1, with D possibly TRBD1 on 5 matching bases. V lost 5 bases and J lost 2, with 19 bases in between. The CDR3 extends over 16 amino acids. Germline CDR1 is SGDLS and CDR2 is YYNGEE. The CDR3 sequence: CASSGPWGSSNTEAFF. CDR3 coding DNA: TGTGCCAGCAGTGGGCCCTGGGGCAGTTCAAACACTGAAGCTTTCTTT.

The chain employs TRBV18 and TRBJ1-4; a possible D gene is TRBD1 (5 bases). Trimming cost V 3 bases and J 7 bases, with 15 bases left between them. The CDR3 is 15 residues long. Germline V CDR1 and CDR2: KGHSH, LQKENI. The CDR3 bases are TGTGCCAGCTCACCGGGGCTGAGGGTTGGTGAAAAACTGTTTTTT. This codes for CASSPGLRVGEKLFF.

This chain links TRBV10-1 with TRBJ2-2, with 7 bases lining up with TRBD1. The CDR3 consists of 15 residues. Germline CDR1 is WNHNN and CDR2 is SYGVQD (reference sequence). The V gene end was trimmed by 5 bases and the J gene end by 0 bases; junction bases not matched to a gene: 3. CDR3 bases: TGCGCCAGCAGTCGGGACAGTTCGAACACCGGGGAGCTGTTTTTT. This codes for CASSRDSSNTGELFF.

The chain joins TRBV5-1 to TRBJ2-7; TRBD2 matches at 9 bases. This CDR3 contains 14 residues. J gave up 4 bases and V 4 bases, and 6 bases lay outside the gene matches. Germline assignment: CDR1 SGHRS and CDR2 YFSETQ. The CDR3 bases are TGCGCCAGCAGCCTGACTAGCGGCGGGTACGAGCAGTACTTC. Translation gives CASSLTSGGYEQYF.

This chain connects TRBV5-4 to TRBJ1-1; no clear D gene. The length of the CDR3 is 15 residues. Germline CDR1 is SGHNT and CDR2 is YYREEE (reference sequence). V was pared by 3 bases and J by 0 bases, with 12 bases between. This CDR3 reads CASSSQTPMNTEAFF. The CDR3, as DNA: TGTGCCAGCAGCTCCCAGACACCAATGAACACTGAAGCTTTCTTT.

V gene TRBV11-2 combines with J gene TRBJ2-1; tentative D call: TRBD1 (6 bases). The CDR3 consists of 17 residues. Germline V gene lookup returns CDR1 SGHAT and CDR2 FQNNGV. V lost 8 bases and J lost 4, with 24 bases in between. The CDR3 DNA reads TGTGCCAGCCGGGGCCAGACAGGCCTGAAGCTATACAATGAGCAGTTCTTC. Translation: CASRGQTGLKLYNEQFF.

The V gene is TRBV7-9, the J gene TRBJ2-1, with D perhaps matching TRBD2 (5 bases). The germline gives CDR1 SEHNR, CDR2 FQNEAQ (reference sequence). Trimming pared 6 bases from V and 9 bases from J, leaving 12 bases between. This CDR3 contains 12 residues. CDR3 loop: CASRSLLGEQFF. In DNA form, the CDR3 reads TGTGCCAGCAGGTCGTTACTAGGTGAGCAGTTCTTC.

The rearrangement links TRBV7-8 to TRBJ1-5; perhaps TRBD1 as D (6 bases). The CDR3 length is 14 residues. Germline-derived CDR1 and CDR2 are SGHVS and FQNEAQ. V gave up 5 bases and J gave up 6 bases, with 14 bases separating them. This chain's CDR3 is CASSLQGSGQPQHF. CDR3 nucleotides: TGTGCCAGCAGCCTTCAGGGGAGCGGTCAGCCCCAGCATTTT.

This chain joins TRBV6-2 or TRBV6-3 and TRBJ1-2, with D possibly being TRBD1 (5 bases). The V gene's germline CDR1 is MNHEY and CDR2 SVGEGT. The ends were cut back, 4 bases at V and 3 bases at J, with 12 bases in the middle. This CDR3 is 14 amino acids long. In nucleotides, the CDR3 is TGTGCCAGCAGTTTTGACAGAGTTGACTATGGCTACACCTTC. Translation: CASSFDRVDYGYTF.

J is TRBJ2-7 and V is TRBV27, with 13 bases matching TRBD2. The CDR3 consists of 17 residues. CDR1 MNHEY and CDR2 SMNVEV come from the germline V gene (reference sequence). V lost 5 bases to trimming and J lost 4 bases; unmatched junction nucleotides: 11. The CDR3: CASSGRTSGSLRYEQYF. The CDR3, as DNA: TGTGCCAGCAGTGGCCGGACTAGCGGGAGTTTAAGGTACGAGCAGTACTTC.

The gene calls are TRBV10-1 and TRBJ2-3, with 7 bases fitting TRBD1. With 10 bases clipped from V and 6 bases from J, the junction kept 7 bases outside the gene matches. CDR3 length equals 12 residues. The germline V gene has CDR1 WNHNN and CDR2 SYGVQD (reference sequence). CDR3 sequence reads: CATSTGTDTQYF. The CDR3 DNA follows: TGCGCCACCTCGACAGGGACGGATACGCAGTATTTT.

This clone was counted once. V is TRBV6-6 and J is TRBJ1-1; no reliable D call. The V end was cut by 8 bases, the J end by 1 base, with 11 bases between. Germline CDR1 reads MNHNY; CDR2 reads SVGAGI (reference sequence). The CDR3 covers 13 residues. This CDR3 reads CASLFEGNTEAFF. As DNA, the CDR3 is TGTGCCAGCCTTTTTGAGGGGAACACTGAAGCTTTCTTT.

This clone has only a few counts. The rearrangement links TRBV28 to TRBJ2-5, with 8 bases matching TRBD1. There are 18 residues in the CDR3. Germline CDR1 reads MDHEN; CDR2 reads SYDVKM. V gave up 5 bases and J gave up 4 bases; unmatched junction bases: 18. The CDR3 DNA sequence: TGTGCCAGCAGTACCCAGGGGGCTACGCGTGTTTCGGGAGAGACCCAGTACTTC. Translation gives CASSTQGATRVSGETQYF. The entire variable domain, with the rest obtained from reference TRBV28 and TRBJ2-5, is as follows: DVKVTQSSRYLVKRTGEKVFLECVQDMDHENMFWYRQDPGLGLRLIYFSYDVKMKEKGDIPEGYSVSREKKERFSLILESASTNQTSMYLCASSTQGATRVSGETQYFGPGTRLLVL.

This chain links TRBV7-9 with TRBJ2-1; D is unresolved. Trimming took 3 bases from V and 9 from J, leaving 15 bases between them. This CDR3 contains 14 residues. Germline V gene data show CDR1 as SEHNR and CDR2 as FQNEAQ (reference sequence). The CDR3 reads CASSFQLGPLEQFF. The CDR3 nucleotides read TGTGCCAGCAGCTTTCAACTTGGGCCCCTTGAGCAGTTCTTC. The variable domain in full, completed from reference TRBV7-9 and TRBJ2-1, reads DTGVSQNPRHKITKRGQNVTFRCDPISEHNRLYWYRQTLGQGPEFLTYFQNEAQLEKSRLLSDRFSAERPKGSFSTLEIQRTEQGDSAMYLCASSFQLGPLEQFFGPGTRLTVL.

This clone was detected once. The J gene is TRBJ1-1, the V gene TRBV30; unclear D gene. The CDR3 spans 14 residues. Trimming cost V 0 bases and J 1 base, with 9 bases left between them. Germline V gene sequence: CDR1 GTSNPN, CDR2 SVGIG (reference sequence). The CDR3 DNA reads TGTGCCTGGAGTGTAATGGTAGAGAACACTGAAGCTTTCTTT. Its protein is CAWSVMVENTEAFF.

V usage is TRBV18 and J usage is TRBJ1-3; no definite D call. Trimming removed 6 bases at V and 4 bases at J, with 10 bases between. The CDR3 is 13 residues long. Germline CDR1 and CDR2: KGHSH and LQKENI. The CDR3 reads CASSGSSGNTIYF. The CDR3 DNA follows: TGTGCCAGCTCCGGCTCTTCAGGAAACACCATATATTTT.

This clone was picked up a small number of times. The chain has TRBV15 and TRBJ2-7; D is uncertain. The CDR3 runs 16 residues. CDR1 is LNHNV and CDR2 is YYDKDF in the germline V gene (reference sequence). Trimming took 1 base from V and 0 from J, leaving 13 bases between them. The CDR3: CATSRVKGLTSYEQYF. CDR3 DNA sequence: TGTGCCACCAGCAGAGTTAAAGGGCTTACCTCCTACGAGCAGTACTTC. The full variable domain, rest sourced from reference TRBV15 and TRBJ2-7, is DAMVIQNPRYQVTQFGKPVTLSCSQTLNHNVMYWYQQKSSQAPKLLFHYYDKDFNNEADTPDNFQSRRPNTSFCFLDIRSPGLGDTAMYLCATSRVKGLTSYEQYFGPGTRLTVT.

This chain uses TRBV7-9 with TRBJ1-2; D is unresolved. The CDR3 has 13 amino acids. V lost 0 bases and J lost 8, with 10 bases in between. In germline, CDR1 is SEHNR, CDR2 FQNEAQ (reference sequence). CDR3: CASSLAGSRGYTF. In DNA form, the CDR3 reads TGTGCCAGCAGCTTAGCAGGGAGTAGAGGCTACACCTTC.

The chain combines TRBV7-4 with TRBJ1-5; tentative D call: TRBD1 (5 bases). The CDR3 extends over 14 amino acids. CDR1 and CDR2 from the germline V gene are SGHVT and SQSDAQ. V lost 4 bases, J lost 5 bases, and 12 bases lay in between. The CDR3 region is CASSSGGVDQPQHF. The CDR3 nucleotides are TGTGCCAGCAGCTCGGGGGGAGTGGATCAGCCCCAGCATTTT.

V is TRBV3-1 (or the pseudogene TRBV3-2) and J is TRBJ2-5; D unresolved. V was trimmed by 1 base and J by 3 bases, leaving 12 bases between them. This CDR3 comprises 15 residues. From germline, CDR1 is LGHDT and CDR2 YNNKEL (reference sequence). This CDR3 reads CASSQGGVGKETQYF. In DNA form, the CDR3 reads TGTGCCAGCAGCCAAGGTGGGGTCGGTAAAGAGACCCAGTACTTC.

The chain recombines TRBV6-6 with TRBJ1-5, with a tentative D call TRBD1 (5 bases). Germline V CDR1 and CDR2: MNHNY, SVGAGI (reference sequence). The V end was cut by 6 bases, the J end by 5 bases, with 8 bases between. CDR3 length: 12 amino acids. The CDR3 nucleotides are TGTGCCAGCAGGCGGGGGGATCAGCCCCAGCATTTT. Translated: CASRRGDQPQHF.

This chain uses TRBV10-3 with TRBJ2-6; possibly TRBD2 for D (6 bases). V was pared by 6 bases and J by 0 bases, with 12 bases between. The CDR3 totals 16 residues. Germline lookup yields CDR1 ENHRY and CDR2 SYGVKD. The CDR3 sequence is CAIREGPSSGANVLTF. The CDR3 DNA follows: TGTGCCATCAGGGAGGGGCCCAGCTCTGGGGCCAACGTCCTGACTTTC.

The sample holds a few counts of this clone. Other DNA sequences of this sample code for an identical CDR3. The chain couples TRBV4-3 to TRBJ1-2, with a possible D match to TRBD1 (6 bases). Germline CDR1 LGHNA, CDR2 YSLEER. The CDR3 is 14 amino acids. V shed 1 base and J shed 8 bases, with 14 bases lying between them. The CDR3: CASSQVLGGRGYTF. The CDR3 DNA follows: TGCGCCAGCAGCCAAGTTTTAGGGGGAAGGGGCTACACCTTC.